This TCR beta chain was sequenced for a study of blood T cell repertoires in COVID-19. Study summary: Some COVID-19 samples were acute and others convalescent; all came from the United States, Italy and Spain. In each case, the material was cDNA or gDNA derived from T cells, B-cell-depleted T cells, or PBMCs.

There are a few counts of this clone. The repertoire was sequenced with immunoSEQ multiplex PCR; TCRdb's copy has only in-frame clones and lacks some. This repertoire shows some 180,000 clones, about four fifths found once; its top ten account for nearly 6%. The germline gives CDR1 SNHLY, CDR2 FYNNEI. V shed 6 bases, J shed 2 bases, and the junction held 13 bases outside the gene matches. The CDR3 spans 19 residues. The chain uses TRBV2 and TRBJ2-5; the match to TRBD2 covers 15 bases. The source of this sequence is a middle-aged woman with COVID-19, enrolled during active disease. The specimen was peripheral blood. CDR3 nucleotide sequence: TGTGCCAGCAGCGGGGTCCCGGGACTAGCGGGGGGTCCACAAGAGACCCAGTACTTC. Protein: CASSGVPGLAGGPQETQYF.